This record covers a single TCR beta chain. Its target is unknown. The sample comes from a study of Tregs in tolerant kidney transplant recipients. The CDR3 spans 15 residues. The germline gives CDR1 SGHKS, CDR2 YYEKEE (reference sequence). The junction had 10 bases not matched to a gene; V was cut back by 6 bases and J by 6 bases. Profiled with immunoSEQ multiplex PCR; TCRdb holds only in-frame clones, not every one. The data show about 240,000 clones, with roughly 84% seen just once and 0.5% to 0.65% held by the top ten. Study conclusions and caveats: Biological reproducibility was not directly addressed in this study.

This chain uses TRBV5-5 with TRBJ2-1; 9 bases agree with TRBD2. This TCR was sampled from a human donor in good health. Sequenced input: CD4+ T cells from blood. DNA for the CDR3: TGTGCCAGCACCGGGACTAGCCCCGCTTCCAATGAGCAGTTCTTC. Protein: CASTGTSPASNEQFF.